The source of this TCR beta chain is a study of T cell responses to AZD1222 COVID-19 vaccine. Study as a whole: Both about-4-week and about-12-week second-dose recipients were combined.

The length of the CDR3 is 17 residues. Germline V gene sequence: CDR1 LNHDA, CDR2 SQIVND (reference sequence). Trimming stripped 1 base from V and 8 bases from J, with 23 bases between. The method was immunoSEQ multiplex PCR; TCRdb's version includes in-frame clones alone and lacks a portion of them. This table has about 150,000 clones, approximately 88% appearing once. The TCR sequence derives from an adult in good health. The sample in question was peripheral blood, obtained on day 0 of AZD1222 vaccination. This rearrangement joins TRBV19 to TRBJ1-2; maybe TRBD1 (5 bases). The CDR3 protein is CASSIGGGTGPSGGYTF. For the CDR3, the DNA is TGTGCCAGTAGTATAGGAGGTGGAACAGGCCCCTCGGGCGGCTACACCTTC.